Detailed here is one TCR beta chain. Its target is unknown. The data derive from a study of cytomegalovirus exposure and HLA in healthy donors. Study-wide findings and caveats: Association of a missense DCLRE1C variant with TCR beta V- and J-gene trimming was reported in a later analysis. Further analysis was carried out later, and it showed several of the most significant clusters appearing linked to common viral pathogens. In an earlier analysis, productive rearrangement rates for most beta V segments clustered near 90% or 30%.

This CDR3 is 16 amino acids long. V trimming: 4 bases; J trimming: 1 base; junction bases outside the gene matches: 8. The germline CDR1 and CDR2 sequences are SGHDT and YYEEEE. The study ran its PCR with 60 Vbeta and 13 Jbeta primers. The protocol was immunoSEQ multiplex PCR, while the TCRdb copy is restricted to in-frame clones and leaves out a portion. The data hold about 200,000 clones, with 82% observed a single time. When sampled, the donors appeared nominally healthy, though they likely had unrecorded immune exposures. The specimen was PBMCs. The sequence was obtained from a boy aged 2 to 9 in good health and CMV-seronegative. The chain links TRBV5-6 to TRBJ1-3, with 7 bases fitting TRBD1. CDR3 in DNA: TGTGCCAGCAGCCTACGACAGGGCGGGTCTGGAAACACCATATATTTT. Translation gives CASSLRQGGSGNTIYF.